These T cell receptor beta chains were read from a single sample in a study of OX40 agonist ivuxolimab in advanced cancers. Here immunoSEQ multiplex PCR was the method, and the copy in TCRdb shows in-frame clones only, minus some. This table has more than 60,000 clones, roughly 80% appearing once. Source: CD4+ or CD8+ T cells sorted from blood, taken in a trial of the OX40 agonist ivuxolimab. The origin of the receptors is an adult with an advanced solid tumor such as melanoma, head and neck, liver or kidney cancer. CDR3s include the opening cysteine and the closing phenylalanine or tryptophan. The D gene is left open where the match is weak. Part of the rows lack a size; the others show once, few, many or a class for expanded clones.

V,size,J,D,CDR3,DNA
TRBV6-5,few,TRBJ1-3,NA,CASRQSSGNTIYF,TGTGCCAGCAGGCAGAGCTCTGGAAACACCATATATTTT
TRBV10-1,NA,TRBJ2-7,TRBD1,CASSELNRDRGPGEQYF,TGCGCCAGCAGTGAGTTAAATCGGGACAGGGGGCCGGGCGAGCAGTACTTC
TRBV19,NA,TRBJ1-1,TRBD1,CASSVTGGAYTEAFF,TGTGCCAGTAGTGTTACAGGGGGCGCGTACACTGAAGCTTTCTTT
TRBV28,NA,TRBJ1-1,NA,CASSWAENTEAFF,TGTGCCAGCAGTTGGGCGGAGAACACTGAAGCTTTCTTT
TRBV5-4,NA,TRBJ2-1,TRBD1,CASSWWDRDNEQFF,TGTGCCAGCAGCTGGTGGGACAGAGACAATGAGCAGTTCTTC
TRBV27,NA,TRBJ2-3,TRBD2,CASTRTPSGAAPPDTQYF,TGTGCCAGCACCCGAACTCCGAGCGGGGCTGCCCCCCCAGATACGCAGTATTTT
TRBV4-1,NA,TRBJ2-7,TRBD1,CASSPGQGSNYEQYF,TGCGCCAGCAGCCCGGGACAGGGTTCTAACTACGAGCAGTACTTC
TRBV7-3,NA,TRBJ2-2,TRBD1,CASSSYRGLNTGELFF,TGTGCCAGCAGCTCCTACAGGGGATTGAACACCGGGGAGCTGTTTTTT
TRBV6-7,NA,TRBJ1-1,NA,CATLTPVSEAFF,TGTGCCACCTTAACTCCGGTTAGTGAAGCTTTCTTT
TRBV2,NA,TRBJ2-1,NA,CASIRGLNNEQFF,TGTGCCAGCATCAGGGGACTTAACAATGAGCAGTTCTTC
TRBV5-1,NA,TRBJ1-2,NA,CASSLAATLGGDGYTF,TGCGCCAGCAGCTTGGCCGCTACTCTCGGCGGGGATGGCTACACCTTC
TRBV5-1,NA,TRBJ2-7,NA,CASSLVMSSYEQYF,TGCGCCAGCAGCTTGGTTATGAGCTCCTACGAGCAGTACTTC
TRBV5-3,NA,TRBJ1-2,TRBD1,CARSPWTGGACGYTF,TGTGCCAGAAGCCCCTGGACAGGGGGCGCGTGTGGCTACACCTTC
TRBV7-3,NA,TRBJ1-4,NA,CASSLGANEKLFF,TGTGCCAGCAGCTTAGGGGCTAATGAAAAACTGTTTTTT
TRBV7-2,few,TRBJ2-3,TRBD2,CASSPVAGFGTDTQYF,TGTGCCAGCAGCCCAGTAGCGGGATTCGGCACAGATACGCAGTATTTT
TRBV5-1,once,TRBJ2-1,TRBD2,CASSLGLAGDSSYNEQFF,TGCGCCAGCAGCTTGGGTCTAGCGGGGGATAGCTCCTACAATGAGCAGTTCTTC
TRBV5-1,NA,TRBJ1-1,NA,CASSLTVLDEAFF,TGCGCCAGCAGCTTGACGGTTCTCGATGAAGCTTTCTTT
TRBV11-3,NA,TRBJ1-1,NA,CASSWPGDHTEAFF,TGTGCCAGCAGCTGGCCGGGGGATCACACTGAAGCTTTCTTT
TRBV27,NA,TRBJ1-6,TRBD1,CASRQGASPLHF,TGTGCCAGCAGACAGGGGGCTTCACCCCTCCACTTT
TRBV5-5,once,TRBJ1-6,TRBD1,CASSFDSGQGNSPLHF,TGTGCCAGCAGCTTTGACTCGGGACAGGGCAATTCACCCCTCCACTTT
TRBV27,NA,TRBJ2-2,NA,CASNSAPAGELFF,TGTGCCAGCAACTCAGCTCCGGCCGGGGAGCTGTTTTTT
TRBV9,NA,TRBJ1-3,TRBD1,CASRKGGESGNTIYF,TGTGCCAGCAGGAAAGGGGGCGAGTCTGGAAACACCATATATTTT
TRBV7-2,NA,TRBJ1-1,NA,CASSLVPSLRGTEAFF,TGTGCCAGCAGCTTAGTTCCCTCCCTCCGAGGCACTGAAGCTTTCTTT
TRBV6-5,NA,TRBJ1-1,NA,CASSPPSDDRF,TGTGCCAGCAGTCCACCCTCGGACGACCGTTTT
TRBV5-1,NA,TRBJ2-5,NA,CASSLGRSQETQYF,TGCGCCAGCAGCTTGGGGAGGTCGCAAGAGACCCAGTACTTC
TRBV6-1,NA,TRBJ2-3,NA,CASIGTDTQYF,TGTGCCAGCATTGGTACAGATACGCAGTATTTT
TRBV6-5,NA,TRBJ1-6,TRBD1,CASTRGTGVSPLHF,TGTGCCAGCACCAGGGGAACAGGGGTTTCACCCCTCCACTTT
TRBV14,few,TRBJ2-5,TRBD1,CASSQTGQGQETQYF,TGTGCCAGCAGCCAAACTGGACAGGGCCAAGAGACCCAGTACTTC
TRBV5-1,few,TRBJ1-1,NA,CASSLDPRVRGHTEAFF,TGCGCCAGCAGCCTCGACCCAAGAGTGAGAGGCCACACTGAAGCTTTCTTT
TRBV11-2,NA,TRBJ2-5,TRBD1,CASSTPTGGMETQYF,TGTGCCAGCAGCACACCGACAGGGGGCATGGAGACCCAGTACTTC
TRBV7-6,NA,TRBJ1-1,NA,CASSPPRGRNTEAFF,TGTGCCAGCAGCCCACCGAGGGGGAGGAACACTGAAGCTTTCTTT
TRBV9,NA,TRBJ2-1,NA,CASSVEGAAGQLYNEQFF,TGTGCCAGCAGCGTAGAAGGGGCGGCAGGACAATTATACAATGAGCAGTTCTTC
TRBV5-1,NA,TRBJ2-1,NA,CASSSDGPSYNEQFF,TGCGCCAGCAGCTCGGACGGACCCTCCTACAATGAGCAGTTCTTC
TRBV5-6,NA,TRBJ2-1,TRBD2,CASSFRGGAWNEQFF,TGTGCCAGCAGCTTTCGCGGGGGGGCCTGGAATGAGCAGTTCTTC
TRBV27,once,TRBJ2-3,NA,CASRRTSTDTQYF,TGTGCCAGCAGAAGAACTAGCACAGATACGCAGTATTTT
TRBV12-5,NA,TRBJ1-2,NA,CASGLVLPGRYGYTF,TGTGCTAGTGGTTTGGTACTCCCAGGGAGGTATGGCTACACCTTC
TRBV27,NA,TRBJ2-5,NA,CASSLSWGEETQYF,TGTGCCAGCAGTTTATCTTGGGGTGAAGAGACCCAGTACTTC
TRBV7-9,NA,TRBJ1-1,NA,CASSPLQGKGMNTEAFF,TGTGCCAGCAGCCCGTTACAGGGTAAAGGGATGAACACTGAAGCTTTCTTT
TRBV18,NA,TRBJ1-2,NA,CASSPDSAYGYTF,TGTGCCAGCTCACCAGACTCAGCCTATGGCTACACCTTC
TRBV9,NA,TRBJ2-7,NA,CASSVDPSGGYREQYF,TGTGCCAGCAGCGTAGACCCGTCCGGGGGCTATAGGGAGCAGTACTTC
TRBV6-5,NA,TRBJ2-3,TRBD2,CASKRGESTDTQYF,TGTGCCAGTAAGCGGGGGGAAAGCACAGATACGCAGTATTTT
TRBV5-1,NA,TRBJ2-1,TRBD2,CASSHGLGGNEQFF,TGCGCCAGCAGCCACGGACTAGGCGGCAATGAGCAGTTCTTC
TRBV6-1,NA,TRBJ1-4,NA,CASSDMAGGNEKLFF,TGTGCCAGCAGTGATATGGCAGGCGGAAATGAAAAACTGTTTTTT
TRBV5-1,NA,TRBJ2-1,NA,CASSSEGGGRYNEQFF,TGCGCCAGCAGCTCCGAGGGGGGTGGGAGGTACAATGAGCAGTTCTTC
TRBV6-5,NA,TRBJ1-1,NA,CASSYSDRLGTEAFF,TGTGCCAGCAGTTACTCAGACAGGTTGGGAACTGAAGCTTTCTTT